These 16 T cell receptor beta chains share one sample of origin, sequenced in a study of T-cell memory formation after mild COVID-19. One entry per CDR3 protein, called by TCRdb with MiXCR from the 5' RACE reads. The sample lists under 300,000 distinct CDR3 sequences; under 20% were seen once. Sequenced material: PBMCs or a T cell subset sorted from them (not recorded which). The origin of the receptors is a man aged 18 to 30 who had mild COVID-19 (a few samples of this study predate the infection). Cell type and time point are not known.

The rearrangement links TRBV25-1 to TRBJ1-1; D ambiguous. This CDR3 comprises 13 residues. Germline values: CDR1 MGHDK, CDR2 SYGVNS. The ends were cut back, 6 bases at V and 3 bases at J, with 11 bases in the middle. The CDR3 loop is CASRPYPDTEAFF. The DNA for the CDR3 is TGTGCCAGCAGGCCCTATCCCGACACTGAAGCTTTCTTT.

The V gene is TRBV20-1, the J gene TRBJ1-5; D is uncertain. CDR1 DFQATT and CDR2 SNEGSKA come from the germline V gene (reference sequence). Trimming removed 5 bases at V and 0 bases at J, with 8 bases between. CDR3 length equals 13 residues. CDR3 sequence (DNA): TGCAGTGCTTCACGGGGTAGCAATCAGCCCCAGCATTTT. Its protein is CSASRGSNQPQHF.

J is TRBJ1-2 and V is TRBV9; 9 nucleotides match TRBD1. CDR3 length: 12 amino acids. V lost 3 bases and J lost 8; bases outside the gene matches: 2. The germline CDR1 and CDR2 sequences are SGDLS and YYNGEE. CDR3 protein: CASSDRGQGYTF. In DNA, the CDR3 is TGTGCCAGCAGCGACAGGGGGCAGGGCTACACCTTC.

The chain joins TRBV28 to TRBJ1-1; D unresolved. CDR3 length: 12 amino acids. CDR1 and CDR2 (germline): MDHEN, SYDVKM. V was cut by 4 bases and J by 6 bases, with 9 bases left in between. The CDR3: CASSSTVPEAFF. The CDR3 DNA follows: TGTGCCAGCAGTTCGACGGTGCCTGAAGCTTTCTTT. The full variable domain, in which reference TRBV28 and TRBJ1-1 provide the parts outside the CDR3, is DVKVTQSSRYLVKRTGEKVFLECVQDMDHENMFWYRQDPGLGLRLIYFSYDVKMKEKGDIPEGYSVSREKKERFSLILESASTNQTSMYLCASSSTVPEAFFGQGTRLTVV.

The rearrangement joins TRBV27 to TRBJ2-2; D remains unclear. The germline V and J ends were trimmed by 0 bases and 7 bases, with 12 bases remaining between them. The CDR3 sequence is 15 residues long. CDR1 and CDR2 from the germline V gene are MNHEY and SMNVEV (reference sequence). CDR3 DNA sequence: TGTGCCAGCAGTTTATCTTGGGGTTCAAGCGGGGAGCTGTTTTTT. It codes for CASSLSWGSSGELFF.

The DNA for the CDR3 is TGCAGCGTTCTTGGAGGGGCCGGGGAGCTGTTTTTT. Protein product: CSVLGGAGELFF. This chain joins TRBV29-1 and TRBJ2-2; D may be TRBD2 (6 bases). The CDR3 is 12 residues long. CDR1 is SQVTM, CDR2 ANQGSEA, per germline. Trimming cost V 5 bases and J 6 bases, with 10 bases left between them.

This clonotype was counted a few times. The genes are TRBV5-1 and TRBJ2-3; D gene unclear. This CDR3 spans 16 amino acids. V shed 4 bases and J shed 0 bases, with 15 bases lying between them. Germline V CDR1 and CDR2: SGHRS, YFSETQ. CDR3 DNA sequence: TGCGCCAGCAGCCCCTGGCTCTCTACTAGCACAGATACGCAGTATTTT. It specifies CASSPWLSTSTDTQYF.

This clonotype was recorded a few times. The chain couples TRBV11-2 to TRBJ2-3, with 9 bases that match TRBD1. CDR1 SGHAT and CDR2 FQNNGV come from the germline V gene. CDR3 length equals 15 residues. V lost 2 bases and J lost 4; bases outside the gene matches: 4. The CDR3 DNA is TGTGCCAGCAGCTTAACAGGGGGCGTTGCAGATACGCAGTATTTT. Translating it yields CASSLTGGVADTQYF.

The genes are TRBV7-2 and TRBJ1-2, with unresolved D. V lost 3 bases, J lost 3 bases, and 11 bases lay in between. CDR3 length: 14 residues. Germline loops: CDR1 SGHTA, CDR2 FQGNSA. CDR3 protein: CASSFPRPDYGYTF. DNA for the CDR3: TGTGCCAGCAGCTTTCCCAGGCCCGACTATGGCTACACCTTC.

The chain uses TRBV12-3 or TRBV12-4 and TRBJ1-1; the match to TRBD1 covers 7 bases. The CDR3 extends over 14 amino acids. After removal of 7 bases from V and 4 bases from J, the junction contained 9 bases not matched to a gene. DNA of the CDR3: TGTGCCAGCACCACACAGGGGAGGAGCACTGAAGCTTTCTTT. This gives the protein CASTTQGRSTEAFF.

In its sample, this clonotype was seen many times. The rearrangement links TRBV5-1 to TRBJ2-1, with D tentatively TRBD2 (5 bases). The V and J ends lost 0 bases and 2 bases respectively, with 9 bases between them. The CDR3 is made up of 15 amino acids. CDR1 SGHRS and CDR2 YFSETQ come from the germline V gene. The CDR3, as DNA: TGCGCCAGCAGCTTGGAAGGGAGCCCCTACAATGAGCAGTTCTTC. Protein product: CASSLEGSPYNEQFF.

This clonotype was seen a handful of times. This rearrangement joins TRBV18 to TRBJ1-1, with no clear D. V shed 5 bases and J shed 1 base, with 14 bases lying between them. The CDR3 spans 15 residues. The V gene's germline CDR1 is KGHSH and CDR2 LQKENI. CDR3 sequence reads: CASSWTAVSNTEAFF. The CDR3 DNA sequence: TGTGCCAGCTCATGGACGGCAGTGTCGAACACTGAAGCTTTCTTT. Supplemented by reference TRBV18 and TRBJ1-1, the full variable domain reads NAGVMQNPRHLVRRRGQEARLRCSPMKGHSHVYWYRQLPEEGLKFMVYLQKENIIDESGMPKERFSAEFPKEGPSILRIQQVVRGDSAAYFCASSWTAVSNTEAFFGQGTRLTVV.

V usage is TRBV6-2 or TRBV6-3 and J usage is TRBJ2-5; D is ambiguous. Germline V gives CDR1 MNHEY, CDR2 SVGEGT. This CDR3 spans 14 amino acids. Trimming shortened V by 6 bases and J by 2 bases, and 13 bases separated the two germline ends. This CDR3 is CASSALWGQETQYF. The CDR3 DNA reads TGTGCCAGCAGCGCCCTCTGGGGTCAAGAGACCCAGTACTTC.

This chain links TRBV4-3 with TRBJ1-2; 10 nucleotides line up with TRBD1. The germline gives CDR1 LGHNA, CDR2 YSLEER. The J segment lost 6 bases and the V segment lost 4 bases, leaving 8 bases of the junction unmatched. CDR3 length equals 15 residues. In DNA form, the CDR3 reads TGCGCCAGCAGCCCCCGGACAGGGGGAATTGATGGCTACACCTTC. Protein: CASSPRTGGIDGYTF.

This clonotype came up a few times. The chain joins TRBV4-2 to TRBJ2-1; D is unresolved. CDR3 length: 14 amino acids. Looked up from germline, CDR1 is LGHNA and CDR2 is YNFKEQ. V dropped 0 bases and J dropped 6 bases, with 9 bases sitting between them. CDR3 region: CASSQDSLLNEQFF. Here the CDR3 DNA reads TGTGCCAGCAGCCAAGATTCCCTTCTCAATGAGCAGTTCTTC.

The chain is built from TRBV20-1 and TRBJ2-1, with 7 bases aligning to TRBD1. After removal of 3 bases from V and 5 bases from J, the junction contained 13 bases not matched to a gene. There are 16 residues in the CDR3. Germline CDR1 and CDR2: DFQATT and SNEGSKA (reference sequence). CDR3 in amino acids: CSARGQRQGMDNEQFF. The DNA for the CDR3 is TGCAGTGCTAGGGGGCAAAGACAGGGTATGGACAATGAGCAGTTCTTC.